Presented here are 14 T cell receptor beta chains from one specimen sequenced in a study of blood T cell repertoires in COVID-19. The table came from immunoSEQ multiplex PCR; TCRdb's copy has only in-frame clones and leaves some out. This sample carries more than 100,000 clones, about four fifths of them seen once, and the ten largest clones take around 15%. The material sequenced was peripheral blood. These receptors were collected from a man between 60 and 75 years old with active or convalescent COVID-19.

V and J are TRBV11-2 and TRBJ1-5; D is unresolved. Germline V lookup: CDR1 SGHAT, CDR2 FQNNGV. Trimming cost V 5 bases and J 2 bases, with 10 bases left between them. There are 14 residues in the CDR3. CDR3 nucleotide sequence: TGTGCCAGCAGCCCCGGGTGGGGCAATCAGCCCCAGCATTTT. As protein: CASSPGWGNQPQHF.

The genes are TRBV2 and TRBJ2-2; 10 bases agree with TRBD2. Germline V gene sequence: CDR1 SNHLY, CDR2 FYNNEI. V trimming: 6 bases; J trimming: 5 bases; junction bases outside the gene matches: 3. The CDR3 sequence is 14 residues long. The CDR3 here is CASRGLARTGELFF. The CDR3, as DNA: TGTGCCAGCAGGGGACTAGCGCGTACCGGGGAGCTGTTTTTT.

CDR3 loop: CASSLGDRVGETQYF. The DNA of the CDR3 is TGTGCCAGCAGCTTAGGGGACAGGGTTGGAGAGACCCAGTACTTC. The genes are TRBV7-8 and TRBJ2-5; 9 bases match TRBD1. V was pared by 1 base and J by 4 bases, with 4 bases of the junction left unmatched. Germline V lookup: CDR1 SGHVS, CDR2 FQNEAQ. The CDR3 sequence is 15 residues long.

The chain joins TRBV27 to TRBJ2-7, with 12 bases matching TRBD1. Germline lookup yields CDR1 MNHEY and CDR2 SMNVEV (reference sequence). Trimming cost V 4 bases and J 3 bases; bases outside gene matches: 4. This CDR3 is 15 amino acids long. The CDR3: CASSSRDRGRYEQYF. As DNA, the CDR3 is TGTGCCAGCAGTTCCCGGGACAGGGGGCGCTACGAGCAGTACTTC.

The chain employs TRBV5-1 and TRBJ2-1; D might be TRBD2 (7 bases). Trimming shortened V by 4 bases and J by 0 bases, and 17 bases separated the two germline ends. The CDR3 has 17 residues. Germline V CDR1 and CDR2: SGHRS, YFSETQ. This CDR3 is CASSLGQRGYSYNEQFF. Here the CDR3 DNA reads TGCGCCAGCAGCCTAGGACAGCGGGGTTACTCCTACAATGAGCAGTTCTTC.

This clone has only one observation. The V and J genes are TRBV2 and TRBJ1-1; maybe TRBD1 (5 bases). Trimming took 6 bases from V and 2 from J, leaving 10 bases between them. CDR1 and CDR2 from the germline V gene are SNHLY and FYNNEI. CDR3 length: 13 residues. The CDR3 DNA reads as TGTGCCAGCAGAGACGACAGTAACACTGAAGCTTTCTTT. It codes for CASRDDSNTEAFF.

This clone came up a few times. The rearrangement links TRBV7-9 to TRBJ2-7; the D gene is possibly TRBD1 (5 bases). V was clipped by 3 bases and J by 0 bases, with 6 bases between them. CDR1 and CDR2 (germline): SEHNR, FQNEAQ (reference sequence). The CDR3 sequence is 13 residues long. This chain's CDR3 is CASSLTASYEQYF. For the CDR3, the DNA is TGTGCCAGCAGCTTGACAGCCTCCTACGAGCAGTACTTC.

The chain uses TRBV5-6 and TRBJ2-7, with TRBD1 as a possible D gene (6 bases). The germline V and J ends were trimmed by 2 bases and 0 bases, with 9 bases remaining between them. Germline assignment: CDR1 SGHDT and CDR2 YYEEEE. This CDR3 is built from 14 residues. The DNA of the CDR3 is TGTGCCAGCAGCTTATGGGACAACTCCTACGAGCAGTACTTC. This codes for CASSLWDNSYEQYF.

The chain is built from TRBV5-1 and TRBJ2-2, with 7 bases matching TRBD1. Per germline, CDR1 SGHRS and CDR2 YFSETQ. CDR3 size: 16 residues. The trim removed 3 bases at V and 3 bases at J, leaving 8 bases unmatched. In nucleotides, the CDR3 is TGCGCCAGCAGCTACGGGGACAGCAAAGACACCGGGGAGCTGTTTTTT. Its protein is CASSYGDSKDTGELFF.

This clone was found a few times. The chain recombines TRBV7-9 with TRBJ1-2, with D maybe TRBD1 (5 bases). Germline loops: CDR1 SEHNR, CDR2 FQNEAQ (reference sequence). The V gene lost 1 base and the J gene lost 6 bases, with 12 bases spanning the gap. CDR3 size: 14 residues. The CDR3 spells CASSLGARADGYTF. The CDR3 nucleotides read TGTGCCAGCAGCTTAGGGGCCAGGGCGGATGGCTACACCTTC. The whole variable domain, remainder taken from reference TRBV7-9 and TRBJ1-2, is DTGVSQNPRHKITKRGQNVTFRCDPISEHNRLYWYRQTLGQGPEFLTYFQNEAQLEKSRLLSDRFSAERPKGSFSTLEIQRTEQGDSAMYLCASSLGARADGYTFGSGTRLTVV.

This sequence joins TRBV3-1 (or the pseudogene TRBV3-2) and TRBJ2-3; TRBD2 matches at 10 bases. CDR3 length equals 15 residues. Germline CDR1 is LGHDT and CDR2 is YNNKEL (reference sequence). With 2 bases clipped from V and 5 bases from J, the junction kept 4 bases outside the gene matches. Written as DNA, the CDR3 is TGTGCCAGCAGCCAACAACTAGCGGGGCAAGATACGCAGTATTTT. The encoded protein is CASSQQLAGQDTQYF.

This clone appeared many times. Compared with germline, one end of the junction differs, possibly owing to a read error. This chain uses TRBV25-1 with TRBJ2-7, with D perhaps matching TRBD1 (5 bases). The CDR3 covers 11 residues. The V gene's germline CDR1 is MGHDK and CDR2 SYGVNS. The CDR3 here is CATSQGREQYF. The CDR3 coding sequence is TGTGCCACCAGTCAGGGTCGAGAGCAGTACTTC.

The rearrangement joins TRBV6-5 to TRBJ2-3, with 11 positions matching TRBD1. This CDR3 comprises 15 residues. Trimming took 5 bases from V and 5 from J; bases not matched to a gene: 6. Germline V gene sequence: CDR1 MNHEY, CDR2 SVGAGI. In nucleotides, the CDR3 is TGTGCCAGCAGTACCGGGACAGGGGGAGGAGATACGCAGTATTTT. This codes for CASSTGTGGGDTQYF.

This rearrangement joins TRBV7-9 to TRBJ2-3, with D possibly being TRBD2 (5 bases). Germline V gene lookup returns CDR1 SEHNR and CDR2 FQNEAQ (reference sequence). Trimming left V 3 bases short and J 6 bases short, with 13 bases between. The CDR3 extends over 14 amino acids. CDR3 DNA sequence: TGTGCCAGCAGCTTGGCGGGTCCGAGGGATACGCAGTATTTT. Translation gives CASSLAGPRDTQYF.